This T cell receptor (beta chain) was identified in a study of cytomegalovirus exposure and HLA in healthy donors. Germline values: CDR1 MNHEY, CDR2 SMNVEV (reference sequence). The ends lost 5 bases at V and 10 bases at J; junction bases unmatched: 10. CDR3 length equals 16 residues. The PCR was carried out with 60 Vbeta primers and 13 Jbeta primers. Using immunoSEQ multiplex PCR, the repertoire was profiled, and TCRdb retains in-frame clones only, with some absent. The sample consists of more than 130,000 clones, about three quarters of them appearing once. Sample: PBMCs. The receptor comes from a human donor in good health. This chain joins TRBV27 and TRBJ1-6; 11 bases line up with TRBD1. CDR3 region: CASSGRRTGGWSPLHF. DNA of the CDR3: TGTGCCAGCAGTGGAAGACGGACAGGGGGCTGGTCACCCCTCCACTTT.